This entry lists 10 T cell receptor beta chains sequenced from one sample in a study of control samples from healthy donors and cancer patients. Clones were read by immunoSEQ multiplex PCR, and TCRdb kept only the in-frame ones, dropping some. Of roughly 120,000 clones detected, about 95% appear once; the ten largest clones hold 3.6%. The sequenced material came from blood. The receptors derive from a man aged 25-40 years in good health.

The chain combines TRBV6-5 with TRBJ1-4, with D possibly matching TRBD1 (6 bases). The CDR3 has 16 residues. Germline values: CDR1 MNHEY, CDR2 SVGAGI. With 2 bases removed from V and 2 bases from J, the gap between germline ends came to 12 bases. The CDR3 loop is CASSYGPGVTNEKLFF. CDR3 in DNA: TGTGCCAGCAGTTACGGGCCAGGGGTCACTAATGAAAAACTGTTTTTT.

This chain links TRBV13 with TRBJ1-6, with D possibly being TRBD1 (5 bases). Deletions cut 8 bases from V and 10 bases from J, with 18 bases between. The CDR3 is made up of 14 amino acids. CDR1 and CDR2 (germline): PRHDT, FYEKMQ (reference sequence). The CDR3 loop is CASSTGTLRSPLHF. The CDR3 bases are TGTGCCAGCTCTACCGGGACGTTAAGGTCACCCCTCCACTTT.

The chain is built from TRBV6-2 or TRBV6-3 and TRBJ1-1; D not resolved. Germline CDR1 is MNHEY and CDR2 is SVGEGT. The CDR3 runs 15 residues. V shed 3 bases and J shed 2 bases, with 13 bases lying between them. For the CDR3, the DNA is TGTGCCAGCAGTTATTTATCCGCCAGAAACACTGAAGCTTTCTTT. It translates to CASSYLSARNTEAFF.

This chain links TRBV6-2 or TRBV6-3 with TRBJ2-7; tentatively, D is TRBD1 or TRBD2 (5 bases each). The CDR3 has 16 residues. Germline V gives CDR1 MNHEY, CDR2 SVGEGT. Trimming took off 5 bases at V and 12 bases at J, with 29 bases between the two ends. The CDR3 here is CASSGGSDAGVGSRYF. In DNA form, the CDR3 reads TGTGCCAGCAGTGGGGGATCGGACGCCGGGGTCGGCTCGAGGTACTTC.

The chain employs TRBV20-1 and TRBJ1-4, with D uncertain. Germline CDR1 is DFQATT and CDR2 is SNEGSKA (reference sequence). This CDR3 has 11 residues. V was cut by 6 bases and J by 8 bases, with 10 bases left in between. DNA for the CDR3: TGCAGTGCCTTGATGAGGGAAAAACTGTTTTTT. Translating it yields CSALMREKLFF.

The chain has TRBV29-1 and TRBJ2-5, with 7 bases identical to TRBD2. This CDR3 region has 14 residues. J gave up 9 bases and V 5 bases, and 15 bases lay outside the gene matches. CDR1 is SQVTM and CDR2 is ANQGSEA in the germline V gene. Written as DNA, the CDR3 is TGCAGCGTTTATCTGGGGTCCATGGGGGGGGCCCAGTACTTC. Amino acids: CSVYLGSMGGAQYF.

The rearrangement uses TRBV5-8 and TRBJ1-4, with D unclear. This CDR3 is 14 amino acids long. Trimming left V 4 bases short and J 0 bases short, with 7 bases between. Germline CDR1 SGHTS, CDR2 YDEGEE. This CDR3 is CASSRLSTNEKLFF. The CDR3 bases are TGTGCCAGCAGCCGACTTTCAACTAATGAAAAACTGTTTTTT.

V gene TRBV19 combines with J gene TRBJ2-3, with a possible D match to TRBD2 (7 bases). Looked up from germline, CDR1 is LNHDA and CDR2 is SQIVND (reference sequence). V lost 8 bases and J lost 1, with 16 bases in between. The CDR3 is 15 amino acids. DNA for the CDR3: TGTGCCAGTTTTGATGGCGGGGGCGGCACAGATACGCAGTATTTT. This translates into CASFDGGGGTDTQYF.

CDR3 amino acids: CASSGPGGNIQYF. The CDR3 DNA follows: TGTGCCAGCAGTGGGCCGGGAGGGAACATTCAGTACTTC. V gene TRBV6-6 combines with J gene TRBJ2-4, with 8 bases matching TRBD2. Germline CDR1 MNHNY, CDR2 SVGAGI (reference sequence). Trimming took 5 bases from V and 7 from J; bases not matched to a gene: 4. CDR3 length: 13 residues.

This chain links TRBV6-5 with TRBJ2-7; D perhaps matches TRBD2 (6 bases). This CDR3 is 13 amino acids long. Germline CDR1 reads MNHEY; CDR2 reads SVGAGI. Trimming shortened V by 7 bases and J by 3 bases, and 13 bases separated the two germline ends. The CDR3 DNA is TGTGCCAGCACCCAAGGGACTTACTACGAGCAGTACTTC. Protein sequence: CASTQGTYYEQYF.